This T cell receptor (beta chain) was retrieved from a study of cytomegalovirus exposure and HLA in healthy donors. About the study: From donors who were HLA-typed, an early data release held 70 million to 90 million unique TCRs.

This CDR3 has 15 amino acids. Germline CDR1 and CDR2: SGHRS and YFSETQ. V was clipped by 3 bases and J by 1 base, with 11 bases between them. PCR primers comprised 60 Vbeta and 13 Jbeta primers. Sequenced by immunoSEQ multiplex PCR; TCRdb stores in-frame clones only, minus some. Here the sample spans more than 110,000 clones, under 80% being singletons. Material for sequencing was PBMCs. This clonotype originated in a male donor in good health and CMV-seronegative. The rearrangement links TRBV5-1 to TRBJ1-3; weak D call: TRBD1 (6 bases). The CDR3 DNA follows: TGCGCCAGCAGCTCAGCGGACAGATCTGGAAACACCATATATTTT. Translation: CASSSADRSGNTIYF.